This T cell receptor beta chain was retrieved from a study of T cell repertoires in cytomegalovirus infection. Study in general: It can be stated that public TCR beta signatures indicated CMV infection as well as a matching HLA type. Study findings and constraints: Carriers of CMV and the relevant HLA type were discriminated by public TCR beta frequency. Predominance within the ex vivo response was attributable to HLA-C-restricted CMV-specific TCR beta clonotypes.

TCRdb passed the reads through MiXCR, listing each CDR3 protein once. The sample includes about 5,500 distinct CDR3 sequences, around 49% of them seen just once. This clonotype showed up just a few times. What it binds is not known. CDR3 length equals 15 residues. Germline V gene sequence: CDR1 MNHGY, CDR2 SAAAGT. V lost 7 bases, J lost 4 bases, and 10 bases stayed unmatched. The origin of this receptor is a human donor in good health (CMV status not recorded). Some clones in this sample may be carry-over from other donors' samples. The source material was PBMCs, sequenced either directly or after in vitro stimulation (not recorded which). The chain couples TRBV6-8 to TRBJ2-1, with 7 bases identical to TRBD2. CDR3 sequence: CASKWGEGHYNEQFF. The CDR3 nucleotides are TGTGCCAGCAAGTGGGGGGAGGGCCATTACAATGAGCAGTTCTTC.